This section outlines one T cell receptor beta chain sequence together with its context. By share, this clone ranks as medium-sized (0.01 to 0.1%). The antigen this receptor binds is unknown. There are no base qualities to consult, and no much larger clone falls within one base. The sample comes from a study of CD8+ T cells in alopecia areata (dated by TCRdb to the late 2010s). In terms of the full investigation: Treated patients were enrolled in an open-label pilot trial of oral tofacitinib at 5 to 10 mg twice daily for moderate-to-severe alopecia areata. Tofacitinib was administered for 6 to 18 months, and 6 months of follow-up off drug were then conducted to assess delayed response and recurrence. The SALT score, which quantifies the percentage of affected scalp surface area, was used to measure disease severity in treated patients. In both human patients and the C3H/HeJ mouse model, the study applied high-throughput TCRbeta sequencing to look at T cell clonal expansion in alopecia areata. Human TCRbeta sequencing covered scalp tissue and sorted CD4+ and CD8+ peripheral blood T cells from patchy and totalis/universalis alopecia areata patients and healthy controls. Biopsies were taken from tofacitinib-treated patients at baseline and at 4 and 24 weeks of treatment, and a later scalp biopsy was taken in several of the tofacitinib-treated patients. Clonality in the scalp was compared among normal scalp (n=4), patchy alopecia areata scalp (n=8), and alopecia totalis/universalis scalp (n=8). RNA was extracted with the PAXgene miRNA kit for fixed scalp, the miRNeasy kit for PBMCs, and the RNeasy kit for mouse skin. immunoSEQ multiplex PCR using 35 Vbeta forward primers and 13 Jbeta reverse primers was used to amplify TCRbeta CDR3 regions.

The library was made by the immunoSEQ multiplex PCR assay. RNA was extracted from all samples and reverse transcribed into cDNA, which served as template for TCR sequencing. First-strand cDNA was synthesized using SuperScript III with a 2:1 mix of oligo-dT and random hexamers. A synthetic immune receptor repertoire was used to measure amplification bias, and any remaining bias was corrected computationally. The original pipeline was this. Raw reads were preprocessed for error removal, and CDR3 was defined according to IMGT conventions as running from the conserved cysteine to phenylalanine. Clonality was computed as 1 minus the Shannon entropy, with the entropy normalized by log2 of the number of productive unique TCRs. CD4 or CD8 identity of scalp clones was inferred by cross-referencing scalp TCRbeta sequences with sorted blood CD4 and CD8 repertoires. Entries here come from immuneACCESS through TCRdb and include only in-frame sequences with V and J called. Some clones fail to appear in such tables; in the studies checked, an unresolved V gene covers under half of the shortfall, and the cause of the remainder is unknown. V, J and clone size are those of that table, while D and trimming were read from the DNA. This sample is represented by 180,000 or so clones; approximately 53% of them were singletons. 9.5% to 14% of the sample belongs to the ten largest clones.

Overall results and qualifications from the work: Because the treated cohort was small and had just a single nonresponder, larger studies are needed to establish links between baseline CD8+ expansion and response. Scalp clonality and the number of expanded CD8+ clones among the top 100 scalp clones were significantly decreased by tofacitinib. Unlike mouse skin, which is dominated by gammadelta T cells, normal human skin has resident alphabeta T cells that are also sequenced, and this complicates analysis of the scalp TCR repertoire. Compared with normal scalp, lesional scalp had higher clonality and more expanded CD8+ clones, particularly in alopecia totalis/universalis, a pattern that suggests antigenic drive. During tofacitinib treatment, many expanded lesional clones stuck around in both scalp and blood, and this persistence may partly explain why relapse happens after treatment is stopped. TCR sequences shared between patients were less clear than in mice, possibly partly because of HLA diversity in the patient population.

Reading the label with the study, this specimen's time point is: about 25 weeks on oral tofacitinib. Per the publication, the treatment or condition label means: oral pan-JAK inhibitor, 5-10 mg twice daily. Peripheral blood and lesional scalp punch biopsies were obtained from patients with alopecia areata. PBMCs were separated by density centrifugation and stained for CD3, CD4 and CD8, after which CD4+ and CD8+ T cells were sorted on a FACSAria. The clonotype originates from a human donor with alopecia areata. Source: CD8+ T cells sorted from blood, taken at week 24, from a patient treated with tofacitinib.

The nucleotide sequence reads as follows: TGTGCCAGCAGCCAAGTCGGGGAAGGGAGTTCTGGGGCCAACGTCCTGACTTTC. It translates as CASSQVGEGSSGANVLTF. The sequence is built from TRBV4-2 and TRBJ2-6; tentative D gene TRBD2, with 5 bases matching. The junction shows trimming of 1 base on V and 1 base on J, plus 14 bases between the germline ends. Including the terminal cysteine and phenylalanine, the CDR3 comprises 18 residues. Only the CDR3 part of the read is kept: 54 bases, read in frame from the first base. CDR1 is given as LGHNA and CDR2 as YNFKEQ, both from the germline V gene.